This TCR beta chain was obtained from a study of cytomegalovirus exposure and HLA in healthy donors. Primers for the PCR totalled 60 Vbeta and 13 Jbeta. Assay used: immunoSEQ multiplex PCR; TCRdb lists only in-frame clones, some missing. The table shows around 170,000 clones, with 76% occurring only once. Germline V lookup: CDR1 SGHRS, CDR2 YFSETQ. Losses at the gene ends were 4 bases for V and 8 bases for J; bases not matched to a gene: 11. The CDR3 loop spans 16 amino acids. The material sequenced was PBMCs. This chain links TRBV5-1 with TRBJ1-6, with 8 bases identical to TRBD1. The receptor's source is a man between 18 and 29 years old in good health and CMV-seronegative. DNA of the CDR3: TGCGCCAGCAGCCCGCGACAGGGGTGGTCGGATTCACCCCTCCACTTT. It yields the protein CASSPRQGWSDSPLHF.